This entry describes one T cell receptor (beta chain). Its cognate antigen is unknown. Trimming took 4 bases from V and 0 from J; bases not matched to a gene: 8. This CDR3 comprises 16 residues. Germline V lookup: CDR1 LNHNV, CDR2 YYDKDF (reference sequence). These data come from a study of lymphopenia after photon versus proton radiotherapy. Study-wide results and limits: Larger post-nadir TCR diversity loss correlated inversely with survival in deceased patients. After lymphocyte nadir, photon-treated repertoires showed oligoclonal expansion, especially CD8+ Temra. Photon-treated patients lost naive T cells and TCR diversity; proton-treated stayed stable.

Repertoires were generated with immunoSEQ multiplex PCR, while TCRdb's copy carries only in-frame clones and drops some. The table records about 50,000 clones, around 83% of them present only once. The source was peripheral blood, collected from a patient treated with photon-based radiotherapy. The J gene is TRBJ1-1, the V gene TRBV15, with 7 nucleotides matching TRBD1. The receptor comes from a middle-aged man with gastric cancer. The CDR3 region is CATSTDRESVNTEAFF. CDR3 in DNA: TGTGCCACCAGCACCGACAGGGAGAGTGTGAACACTGAAGCTTTCTTT.